These 22 T cell receptor beta chains share one sample of origin, sequenced in a study of response to subunit inactivated influenza vaccine. TCRdb reprocessed the RT-PCR reads via MiXCR and lists one record per CDR3 protein. The table shows more than 600,000 distinct CDR3 sequences, with around a sixth occurring only once. The material was PBMCs from blood, obtained more than 4 days after vaccination. The source of these receptors is a man aged 45-60 years who received an inactivated influenza vaccine.

The chain has TRBV5-5 and TRBJ2-7; D unresolved. This CDR3 is 13 amino acids long. The germline gives CDR1 SGHKS, CDR2 YYEKEE (reference sequence). Trimming took 7 bases from V and 1 from J, leaving 12 bases between them. This chain's CDR3 is CASASRISYEQYF. The DNA for the CDR3 is TGTGCCAGCGCCTCGCGGATATCCTACGAGCAGTACTTC.

The sample holds a few counts of this clonotype. The chain links TRBV9 to TRBJ1-1; D unclear. CDR1 and CDR2 from the germline V gene are SGDLS and YYNGEE. The CDR3 runs 12 residues. V dropped 4 bases and J dropped 11 bases, with 15 bases sitting between them. In nucleotides, the CDR3 is TGTGCCAGCAGCCCCACCGAACTTGGTGCTTTCTTT. Encoded protein: CASSPTELGAFF. Based on the CDR3 plus reference TRBV9 and TRBJ1-1, the full variable domain is DSGVTQTPKHLITATGQRVTLRCSPRSGDLSVYWYQQSLDQGLQFLIQYYNGEERAKGNILERFSAQQFPDLHSELNLSSLELGDSALYFCASSPTELGAFFGQGTRLTVV.

This clonotype appeared many times. The rearrangement uses TRBV29-1 and TRBJ2-1; D is unresolved. The CDR3 length is 12 residues. CDR1 is SQVTM, CDR2 ANQGSEA, per germline. Trimming shortened V by 0 bases and J by 14 bases, and 14 bases separated the two germline ends. The CDR3 DNA sequence: TGCAGCGTTGAAGATCATATCGCCCGGGAGTTCTTC. Translation: CSVEDHIAREFF.

V and J are TRBV4-3 and TRBJ1-2, with D uncertain. Germline CDR1 is LGHNA and CDR2 is YSLEER. This CDR3 has 16 amino acids. Deletions cut 1 base from V and 0 bases from J, with 12 bases between. CDR3 sequence (DNA): TGCGCCAGCAGCCAAGGGGAGTTCCTCGCTAACTATGGCTACACCTTC. Translated: CASSQGEFLANYGYTF.

This clonotype was recorded at least ten times. This sequence joins TRBV5-1 and TRBJ2-5; 7 bases fit TRBD1. This CDR3 is 15 amino acids long. Trimming took 4 bases from V and 1 from J; bases not matched to a gene: 7. Germline lookup yields CDR1 SGHRS and CDR2 YFSETQ. CDR3 nucleotide sequence: TGCGCCAGCAGCGGTGGGACAGCTTTCCAAGAGACCCAGTACTTC. Translated, it gives CASSGGTAFQETQYF.

This clonotype was observed a handful of times. V and J are TRBV20-1 and TRBJ2-1; a possible D gene is TRBD2 (5 bases). The CDR3 length is 14 residues. Germline loops: CDR1 DFQATT, CDR2 SNEGSKA (reference sequence). Trimming left V 0 bases short and J 9 bases short, with 15 bases between. The CDR3 here is CSARDGNLRGEQFF. The CDR3 nucleotides read TGCAGTGCTAGAGACGGGAACCTCCGGGGTGAGCAGTTCTTC.

This sequence joins TRBV28 and TRBJ2-3, with a tentative D call TRBD1 (6 bases). CDR3 length: 14 residues. CDR1 is MDHEN, CDR2 SYDVKM, per germline. The V end lost 6 bases, the J end lost 0 bases, and 10 bases lay between the germline ends. CDR3 in amino acids: CASRLDSSTDTQYF. The CDR3 DNA follows: TGTGCCAGCAGGCTGGACAGTAGCACAGATACGCAGTATTTT.

This clonotype was counted a few times. The J gene is TRBJ1-5, the V gene TRBV6-1; TRBD1 matches at 8 bases. CDR1 and CDR2 (germline): MNHNS, SASEGT. J lost 4 bases, V lost 4 bases, and 6 bases had no gene match. CDR3 length equals 15 residues. CDR3 nucleotides: TGTGCCAGCAGTGGGACAGGGATCAGGAATCAGCCCCAGCATTTT. Translation gives CASSGTGIRNQPQHF.

This clonotype occurred a few times. The genes are TRBV7-2 and TRBJ2-7; tentatively, D is TRBD1 (7 bases). CDR1 and CDR2 (germline): SGHTA, FQGNSA. This CDR3 contains 15 residues. Deletions cut 6 bases from V and 0 bases from J, with 15 bases between. CDR3: CASRSQGGYSYEQYF. The CDR3, as DNA: TGTGCCAGCAGATCCCAGGGGGGCTACTCCTACGAGCAGTACTTC.

The V and J genes are TRBV20-1 and TRBJ1-1; 7 bases align to TRBD1. Trimming cost V 5 bases and J 7 bases; bases outside gene matches: 7. Looked up from germline, CDR1 is DFQATT and CDR2 is SNEGSKA (reference sequence). This CDR3 has 12 residues. CDR3 region: CSAPRTGGEAFF. The CDR3 nucleotides are TGCAGTGCTCCAAGGACAGGTGGTGAAGCTTTCTTT.

On this clonotype: Germline is not matched at one junction end, which may reflect a read error. The CDR3 sequence is CASSQEHRGSGELFF. DNA for the CDR3: TGTGCCAGCAGTCAAGAACACAGGGGTTCAGGGGAGCTGTTTTTT. The genes are TRBV3-1 and TRBJ2-2, with 7 bases fitting TRBD1. Germline CDR1 and CDR2: LGHDT and YNNKEL (reference sequence). There are 15 residues in the CDR3.

This clonotype was detected a few times. The J gene is TRBJ1-4, the V gene TRBV20-1; 9 positions agree with TRBD1. With V trimmed by 6 bases and J by 5 bases, 16 bases remained unmatched. Germline V CDR1 and CDR2: DFQATT, SNEGSKA (reference sequence). The CDR3 is 17 residues long. For the CDR3, the DNA is TGCAGTGCCCCCCCGGACAGGGGCGCGCCTCGAAATGAAAAACTGTTTTTT. Encoded protein: CSAPPDRGAPRNEKLFF.

The chain recombines TRBV27 with TRBJ2-1; D gene uncertain. V gave up 3 bases and J gave up 0 bases, with 12 bases separating them. This CDR3 region has 16 residues. Germline CDR1 reads MNHEY; CDR2 reads SMNVEV (reference sequence). CDR3: CASSFLAASSYNEQFF. CDR3 sequence (DNA): TGTGCCAGCAGTTTTCTCGCGGCGAGCTCCTACAATGAGCAGTTCTTC.

The CDR3 here is CASSLGQGVNTGELFF. Written as DNA, the CDR3 is TGTGCCAGCAGCTTGGGACAGGGGGTTAACACCGGGGAGCTGTTTTTT. This chain uses TRBV5-6 with TRBJ2-2; 9 nucleotides line up with TRBD1. Germline V gene sequence: CDR1 SGHDT, CDR2 YYEEEE. The V gene end was trimmed by 0 bases and the J gene end by 2 bases; junction bases not matched to a gene: 2. This CDR3 is built from 16 residues.

The V gene is TRBV12-3 or TRBV12-4, the J gene TRBJ2-1; D gene unclear. Trimming took off 7 bases at V and 7 bases at J, with 11 bases between the two ends. The CDR3 length is 12 residues. The CDR3 region has the DNA TGTGCCAGCACCAAAACAGAGAATGAGCAGTTCTTC. Its translation is CASTKTENEQFF.

In its sample, this clonotype was seen a few times. The rearrangement links TRBV10-1 to TRBJ2-7; 7 nucleotides agree with TRBD1. Germline V gene data show CDR1 as WNHNN and CDR2 as SYGVQD (reference sequence). This CDR3 is 14 amino acids long. V gave up 5 bases and J gave up 2 bases; unmatched junction bases: 6. For the CDR3, the DNA is TGCGCCAGCAGTCCGGGACAGAACACCTACGAGCAGTACTTC. Translation: CASSPGQNTYEQYF.

CDR3 bases: TGCAGTGCTAGTCCGACACCAGGACAGGGGTTTTTTATCTACGAGCAGTACTTC. Protein product: CSASPTPGQGFFIYEQYF. The chain joins TRBV20-1 to TRBJ2-7; TRBD1 agrees at 9 bases. CDR1 DFQATT and CDR2 SNEGSKA come from the germline V gene (reference sequence). The CDR3 is 18 residues long. J was trimmed by 3 bases and V by 3 bases; bases with no gene match: 18.

This clonotype was detected only once. The genes are TRBV12-3 or TRBV12-4 and TRBJ1-1, with a tentative D call TRBD1 (5 bases). The CDR3 has 13 residues. V dropped 1 base and J dropped 10 bases, with 13 bases sitting between them. For the CDR3, the DNA is TGTGCCAGCAGTTTAGGGCAGGGAAGGACAGCTTTCTTT. This sequence encodes CASSLGQGRTAFF.

This clonotype was detected only a few times. The V call is TRBV6-2 or TRBV6-3, the J call TRBJ1-2, with D uncertain. The V and J ends lost 7 bases and 4 bases respectively, with 10 bases between them. CDR1 is MNHEY and CDR2 is SVGEGT in the germline V gene. The CDR3 runs to 12 residues. The CDR3: CASKAETYGYTF. The CDR3 DNA reads as TGTGCCAGCAAGGCCGAGACCTATGGCTACACCTTC.

The chain is built from TRBV5-1 and TRBJ1-4; D uncertain. This CDR3 comprises 15 residues. Germline assignment: CDR1 SGHRS and CDR2 YFSETQ. V lost 2 bases to trimming and J lost 0 bases, with 8 bases between them. CDR3 sequence: CASSFRRATNEKLFF. The CDR3 DNA follows: TGCGCCAGCAGCTTTAGGAGAGCAACTAATGAAAAACTGTTTTTT.

This clonotype was detected only a few times. CDR3: CSARAGNYYNEQFF. DNA of the CDR3: TGCAGTGCTAGAGCTGGGAATTATTACAATGAGCAGTTCTTC. The chain uses TRBV20-1 and TRBJ2-1; the D is unclear. The length of the CDR3 is 14 residues. The germline gives CDR1 DFQATT, CDR2 SNEGSKA (reference sequence). V lost 1 base and J 4 bases, leaving 11 bases between the germline ends.

V and J are TRBV12-3 or TRBV12-4 and TRBJ1-5; D is possibly TRBD1 (5 bases). The CDR3 contains 16 residues. V was shortened by 0 bases and J by 10 bases, with 19 bases between the two germline ends. The CDR3 region is CASSLAGAAGSNPQHF. In DNA, the CDR3 is TGTGCCAGCAGTTTAGCGGGTGCCGCAGGGAGCAACCCCCAGCATTTT.